These 9 T cell receptor beta chains were sequenced from one sample in a study of neoadjuvant anti-PD-1 for oral cavity cancer. TCRdb keeps only in-frame clones here, not all; method: immunoSEQ multiplex PCR. The sample includes about 14,000 clones, about 67% of them seen just once. The sequencing here drew on PBMCs, taken before nivolumab (anti-PD-1) treatment. All receptors come from a person aged 40 to 85 with oral cavity squamous cell carcinoma.

This clone was detected once. The rearrangement uses TRBV9 and TRBJ2-7, with 7 positions matching TRBD2. V lost 1 base and J lost 7; bases outside the gene matches: 2. CDR1 and CDR2 (germline): SGDLS, YYNGEE. CDR3 size: 12 residues. CDR3 sequence (DNA): TGTGCCAGCAGCGTACCCGGGGGGGAGCAGTACTTC. This sequence encodes CASSVPGGEQYF.

V is TRBV29-1 and J is TRBJ2-1, with D perhaps given as TRBD1 or TRBD2 (5 bases each). This CDR3 has 13 residues. V shed 6 bases and J shed 9 bases, with 18 bases lying between them. CDR1 and CDR2 from the germline V gene are SQVTM and ANQGSEA. The CDR3: CSVATNAGTEQFF. The CDR3 DNA reads TGCAGCGTCGCAACTAATGCCGGGACTGAGCAGTTCTTC.

This clone turned up a few times. J is TRBJ2-7 and V is TRBV9, with 10 bases fitting TRBD2. CDR3 size: 16 residues. The germline CDR1 and CDR2 sequences are SGDLS and YYNGEE. The V gene end was trimmed by 0 bases and the J gene end by 4 bases; junction bases not matched to a gene: 7. CDR3: CASSVEASGRRYEQYF. DNA for the CDR3: TGTGCCAGCAGCGTAGAGGCTAGCGGGAGAAGGTACGAGCAGTACTTC.

The CDR3, as DNA: TGTGCCAGCAGCAGGGGGGGTGGGATGGATACGCAGTATTTT. Residues: CASSRGGGMDTQYF. This chain uses TRBV7-2 with TRBJ2-3, with D tentatively TRBD2 (7 bases). Trimming pared 5 bases from V and 6 bases from J, leaving 15 bases between. The V gene's germline CDR1 is SGHTA and CDR2 FQGNSA. This CDR3 has 14 residues.

On this clone itself: Relative to the germline gene, one junction end is altered; a read error may explain this. The CDR3 bases are TGTGCCACCAGCAGAGATCAGGACAGGGGAATCTTC. This sequence encodes CATSRDQDRGIF. The gene calls are TRBV15 and TRBJ2-1, with TRBD1 identical over 9 bases. Germline-derived CDR1 and CDR2 are LNHNV and YYDKDF (reference sequence). The CDR3 loop spans 12 amino acids.

The rearrangement joins TRBV19 to TRBJ1-3; unclear D gene. CDR1 is LNHDA and CDR2 is SQIVND in the germline V gene (reference sequence). The CDR3 has 14 residues. Trimming took 3 bases from V and 0 from J, leaving 6 bases between them. CDR3 sequence: CASSMRSSGNTIYF. For the CDR3, the DNA is TGTGCCAGTAGTATGCGGAGCTCTGGAAACACCATATATTTT.

The rearrangement joins TRBV6-1 to TRBJ2-1; D is ambiguous. The CDR3 is 12 amino acids. From germline, CDR1 is MNHNS and CDR2 SASEGT. Trimming shortened V by 1 base and J by 8 bases, and 6 bases separated the two germline ends. CDR3 residues: CASSEEGYEQFF. CDR3 bases: TGTGCCAGCAGTGAAGAAGGCTATGAGCAGTTCTTC.

The V call is TRBV9, the J call TRBJ2-1; the match to TRBD2 covers 13 bases. From germline, CDR1 is SGDLS and CDR2 YYNGEE. J was trimmed by 8 bases and V by 0 bases; bases with no gene match: 11. The CDR3 spans 18 residues. CDR3: CASSVGQLAGGPGDEQFF. In DNA form, the CDR3 reads TGTGCCAGCAGCGTAGGTCAACTAGCGGGAGGGCCAGGGGATGAGCAGTTCTTC.

The chain joins TRBV6-4 to TRBJ1-2; no firm D call. The CDR3 length is 15 residues. V lost 0 bases to trimming and J lost 4 bases, with 12 bases between them. Germline CDR1 MRHNA, CDR2 SNTAGT. The CDR3 nucleotides read TGTGCCAGCAGTGACTCAGCAGGAGGCGGCTATGGCTACACCTTC. Amino acids: CASSDSAGGGYGYTF.